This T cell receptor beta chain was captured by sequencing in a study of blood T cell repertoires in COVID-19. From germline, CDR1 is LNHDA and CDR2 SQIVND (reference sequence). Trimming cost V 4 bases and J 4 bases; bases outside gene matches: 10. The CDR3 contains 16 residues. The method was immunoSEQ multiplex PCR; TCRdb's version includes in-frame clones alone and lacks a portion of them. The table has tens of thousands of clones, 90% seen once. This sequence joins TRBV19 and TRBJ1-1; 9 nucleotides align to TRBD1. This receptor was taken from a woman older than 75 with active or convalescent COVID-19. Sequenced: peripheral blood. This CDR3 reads CASSTPPGQGGTEAFF. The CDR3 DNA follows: TGTGCCAGTAGTACCCCACCGGGACAGGGCGGCACTGAAGCTTTCTTT.